Detailed here is one TCR beta chain. This receptor's antigen is unknown. Qualities for individual bases were not recorded, and no much larger clone is one base off. TCRbeta CDR3 regions were amplified from genomic DNA by means of the immunoSEQ Assay, a bias-controlled multiplex PCR. The authors' pipeline ran thus. The number of nucleated cells in each sample was estimated by amplification of reference gene primers within the assay. Sequence reads were collapsed and filtered to measure the absolute abundance of every unique TCRbeta CDR3 rearrangement. For each sample, productive Simpson clonality was calculated by taking the square root of Simpson's diversity index across productive rearrangements. TCRdb retrieved this table from immuneACCESS and kept in-frame rearrangements only. Not all clones are present; in checked studies, unresolved V genes account for under half, and no reason is known for the remainder. The D gene and trimming were derived from the DNA, and the V and J assignments and clone size from that table. Present in this sample are about 170,000 clones, approximately 85% of which were seen just once. The ten largest account for approximately 2.6% of the sample.

These data are taken from a study of blood T cell repertoires in COVID-19 (dated by TCRdb to about 2020). Notes on the research overall: The collaborator samples originated in the United States, Italy and Spain and spanned the acute and convalescent phases of COVID-19. The material from the prospective study consisted of cDNA or gDNA derived from T cells, B-cell-depleted T cells, or PBMCs. Subjects who had been exposed to COVID-19, were actively infected with it, or had recovered from it provided the deeply sampled blood TCRbeta repertoires that made up the dataset. The repertoires were released in a freely available public database meant as a resource for research on the immune response to SARS-CoV-2. Samples came from the ongoing ImmuneRACE study (first 160 participants) plus 1,254 subjects from 6 global collaborators. Nearly every sample came with metadata listing a de-identified subject ID, COVID-19 status, age in years and sex. Where available, HLA class I and class II types were taken from metadata supplied by the sample provider and were not determined by assay-based typing.

One collaborating source in Seattle enrolled patients while the patients were actively infected and followed the patients over time throughout the course of disease. Each collaborating institution followed its own protocols to collect whole blood in K2EDTA tubes. For TCRbeta analysis, collaborators shipped samples as frozen whole blood, isolated PBMCs, or DNA extracted from either of those sample types. Points the paper makes about the study in general: The amount of clinical and demographic metadata varied by source and participant and was provided uncurated.

Including the terminal cysteine and phenylalanine, the CDR3 comprises 17 residues. Left in the record is the CDR3 DNA by itself, 51 bases read in frame from the first base. This receptor was obtained from a woman at least 80 years old with COVID-19, enrolled during active disease. The sequenced sample was peripheral blood. Recombination connected TRBV12-1 to TRBJ2-3; the table's D call, TRBD2, has no DNA check behind it. TRBV12-1 counts as a pseudogene. The CDR3 here reads CASSGSSGGGGTDTQYF. The bases read TGTGCCAGCAGCGGTTCCAGCGGGGGTGGGGGCACAGATACGCAGTATTTT.